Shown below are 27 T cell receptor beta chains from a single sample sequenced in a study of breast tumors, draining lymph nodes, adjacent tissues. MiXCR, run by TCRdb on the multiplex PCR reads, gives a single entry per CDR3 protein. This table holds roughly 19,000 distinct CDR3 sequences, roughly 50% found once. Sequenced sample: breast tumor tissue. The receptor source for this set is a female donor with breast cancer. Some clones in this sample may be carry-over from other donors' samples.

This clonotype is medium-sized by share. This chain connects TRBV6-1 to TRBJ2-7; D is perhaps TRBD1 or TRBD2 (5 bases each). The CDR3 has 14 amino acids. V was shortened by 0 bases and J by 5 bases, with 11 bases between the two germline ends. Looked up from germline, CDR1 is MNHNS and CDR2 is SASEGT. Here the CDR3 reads CASSEAWGPHEQYF. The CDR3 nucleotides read TGTGCCAGCAGTGAAGCTTGGGGACCCCACGAGCAGTACTTC.

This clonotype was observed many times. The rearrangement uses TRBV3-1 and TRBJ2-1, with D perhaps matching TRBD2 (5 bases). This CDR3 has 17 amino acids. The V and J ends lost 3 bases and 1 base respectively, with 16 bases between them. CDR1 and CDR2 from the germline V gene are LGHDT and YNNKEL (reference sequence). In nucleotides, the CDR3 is TGTGCCAGCAGCCAGAACAGCGGATCCTCTTCCTACAATGAGCAGTTCTTC. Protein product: CASSQNSGSSSYNEQFF.

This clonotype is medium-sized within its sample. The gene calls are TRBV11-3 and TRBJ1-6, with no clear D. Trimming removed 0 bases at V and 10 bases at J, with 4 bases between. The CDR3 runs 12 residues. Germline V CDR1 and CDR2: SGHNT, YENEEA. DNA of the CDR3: TGTGCCAGCAGCTTAGATCGGTCACCCCTCCACTTT. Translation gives CASSLDRSPLHF.

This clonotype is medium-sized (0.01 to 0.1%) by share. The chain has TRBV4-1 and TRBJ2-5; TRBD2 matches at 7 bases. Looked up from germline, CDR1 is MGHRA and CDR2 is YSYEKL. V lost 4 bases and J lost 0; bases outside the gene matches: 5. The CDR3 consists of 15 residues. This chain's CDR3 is CASSPAGRDQETQYF. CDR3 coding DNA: TGCGCCAGCAGCCCAGCGGGAAGAGACCAAGAGACCCAGTACTTC.

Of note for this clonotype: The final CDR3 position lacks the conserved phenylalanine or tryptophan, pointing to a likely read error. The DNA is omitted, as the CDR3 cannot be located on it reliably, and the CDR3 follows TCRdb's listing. CDR3 in amino acids: CSATGTRDSHEQSL. The chain uses TRBV20-1 and TRBJ2-1; the table's TRBD2 call for D was not verified on the DNA. The CDR3 comprises 14 residues, both ends counted. Looked up from germline, CDR1 is DFQATT and CDR2 is SNEGSKA (reference sequence).

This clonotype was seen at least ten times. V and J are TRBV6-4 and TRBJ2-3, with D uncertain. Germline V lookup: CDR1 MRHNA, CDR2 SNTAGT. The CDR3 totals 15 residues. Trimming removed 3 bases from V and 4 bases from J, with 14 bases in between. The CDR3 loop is CASSESPNAADTQYF. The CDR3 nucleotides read TGTGCCAGCAGTGAGTCACCGAACGCAGCAGATACGCAGTATTTT.

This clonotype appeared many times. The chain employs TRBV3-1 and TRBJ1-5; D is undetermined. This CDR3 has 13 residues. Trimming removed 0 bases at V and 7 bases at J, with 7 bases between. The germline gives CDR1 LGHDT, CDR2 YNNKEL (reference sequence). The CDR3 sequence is CASSQDRRQPQHF. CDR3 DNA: TGTGCCAGCAGCCAAGACAGACGACAGCCCCAGCATTTT.

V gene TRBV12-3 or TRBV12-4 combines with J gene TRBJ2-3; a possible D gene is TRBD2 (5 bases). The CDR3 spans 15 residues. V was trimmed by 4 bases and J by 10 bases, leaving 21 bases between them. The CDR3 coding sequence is TGTGCCAGCAGTTCGACGCTAAAACCTAGCAATGCGCAGTATTTT. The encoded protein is CASSSTLKPSNAQYF.

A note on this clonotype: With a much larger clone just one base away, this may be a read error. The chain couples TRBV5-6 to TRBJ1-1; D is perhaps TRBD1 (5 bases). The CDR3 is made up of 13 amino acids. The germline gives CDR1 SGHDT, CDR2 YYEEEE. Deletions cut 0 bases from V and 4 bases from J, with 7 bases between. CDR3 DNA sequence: TGTGCCAGCAGCTTGGACAGGACCACTGAAGCTTTCTTT. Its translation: CASSLDRTTEAFF.

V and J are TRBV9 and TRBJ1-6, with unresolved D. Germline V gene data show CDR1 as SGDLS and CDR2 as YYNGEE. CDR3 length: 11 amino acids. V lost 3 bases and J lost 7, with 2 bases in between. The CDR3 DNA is TGTGCCAGCAGCGCCAATTCACCCCTCCACTTT. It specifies CASSANSPLHF.

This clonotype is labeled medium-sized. Here the CDR3 DNA reads TGCAGTGCTCCGGACAGGGAGGTTAGGTATGAGCAGTTCTTC. As protein: CSAPDREVRYEQFF. The chain has TRBV20-1 and TRBJ2-1; 8 bases align to TRBD1. Germline loops: CDR1 DFQATT, CDR2 SNEGSKA (reference sequence). The CDR3 sequence is 14 residues long. Losses at the gene ends were 5 bases for V and 8 bases for J; bases not matched to a gene: 11.

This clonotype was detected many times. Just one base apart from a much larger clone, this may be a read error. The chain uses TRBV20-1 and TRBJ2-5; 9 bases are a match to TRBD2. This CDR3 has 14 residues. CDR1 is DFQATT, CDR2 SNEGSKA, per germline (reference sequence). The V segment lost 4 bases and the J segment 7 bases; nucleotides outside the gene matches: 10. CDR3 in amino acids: CSANSGSVQATQYF. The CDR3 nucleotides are TGCAGTGCTAATAGCGGGAGTGTTCAGGCGACCCAGTACTTC.

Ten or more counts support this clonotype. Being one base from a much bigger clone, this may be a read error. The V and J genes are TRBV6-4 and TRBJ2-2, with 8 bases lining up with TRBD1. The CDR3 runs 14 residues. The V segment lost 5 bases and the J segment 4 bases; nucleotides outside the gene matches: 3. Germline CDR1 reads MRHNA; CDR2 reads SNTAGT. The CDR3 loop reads CASSHTGGTGELFF. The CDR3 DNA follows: TGTGCCAGCAGTCACACAGGGGGCACCGGGGAGCTGTTTTTT.

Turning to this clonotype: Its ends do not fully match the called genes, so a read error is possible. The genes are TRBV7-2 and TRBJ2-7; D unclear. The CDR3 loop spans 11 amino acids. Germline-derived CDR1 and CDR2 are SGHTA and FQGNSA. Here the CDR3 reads CASSLVHERYF. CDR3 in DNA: TGCGCCAGCAGCTTAGTCCACGAGCGGTACTTC. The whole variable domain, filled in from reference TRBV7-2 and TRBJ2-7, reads GAGVSQSPSNKVTEKGKDVELRCDPISGHTALYWYRQSLGQGLEFLIYFQGNSAPDKSGLPSDRFSAERTGGSVSTLTIQRTQQEDSAVYLCASSLVHERYFGPGTRLTVT.

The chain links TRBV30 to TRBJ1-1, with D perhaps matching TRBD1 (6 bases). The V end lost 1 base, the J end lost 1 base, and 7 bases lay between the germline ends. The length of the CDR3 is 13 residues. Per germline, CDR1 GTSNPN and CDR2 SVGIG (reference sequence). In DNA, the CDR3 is TGTGCCTGGAGTGGGGGGGCGAACACTGAAGCTTTCTTT. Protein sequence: CAWSGGANTEAFF. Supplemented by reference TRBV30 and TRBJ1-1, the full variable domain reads SQTIHQWPATLVQPVGSPLSLECTVEGTSNPNLYWYRQAAGRGLQLLFYSVGIGQISSEVPQNLSASRPQDRQFILSSKKLLLSDSGFYLCAWSGGANTEAFFGQGTRLTVV.

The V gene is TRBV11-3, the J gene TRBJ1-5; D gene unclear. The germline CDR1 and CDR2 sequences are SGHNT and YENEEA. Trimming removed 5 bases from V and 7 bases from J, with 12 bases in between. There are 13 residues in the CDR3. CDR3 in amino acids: CASSPARLQPQHF. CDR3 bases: TGTGCCAGCAGCCCGGCGAGATTGCAGCCCCAGCATTTT.

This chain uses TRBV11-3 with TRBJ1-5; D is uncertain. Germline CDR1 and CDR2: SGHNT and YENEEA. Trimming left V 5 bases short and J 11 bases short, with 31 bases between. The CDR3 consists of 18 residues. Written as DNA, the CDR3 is TGTGCCAGCAGCCTCGGACTAGCGGGAGTTACATACCAAGAGACCCAGCATTTT. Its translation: CASSLGLAGVTYQETQHF.

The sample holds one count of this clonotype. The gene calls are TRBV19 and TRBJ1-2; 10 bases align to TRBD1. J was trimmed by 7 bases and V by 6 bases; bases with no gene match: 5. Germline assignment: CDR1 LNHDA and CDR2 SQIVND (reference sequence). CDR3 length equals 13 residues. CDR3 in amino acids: CASRSDRGLGYTF. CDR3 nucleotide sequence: TGTGCCAGTAGATCTGACAGGGGGCTTGGCTACACCTTC.

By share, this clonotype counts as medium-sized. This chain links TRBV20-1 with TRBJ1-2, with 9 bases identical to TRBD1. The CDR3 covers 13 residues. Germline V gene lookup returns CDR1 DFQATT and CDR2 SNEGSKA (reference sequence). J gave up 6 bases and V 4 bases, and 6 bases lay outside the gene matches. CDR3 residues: CSAKPGQGDGYTF. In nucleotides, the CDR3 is TGCAGTGCTAAACCGGGACAGGGAGATGGCTACACCTTC.

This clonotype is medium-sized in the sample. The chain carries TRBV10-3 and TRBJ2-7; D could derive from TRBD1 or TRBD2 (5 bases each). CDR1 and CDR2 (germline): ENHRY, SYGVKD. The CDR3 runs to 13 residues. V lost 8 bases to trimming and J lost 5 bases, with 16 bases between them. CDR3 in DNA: TGTGCCATCGATAAGGGACCAGATCACGAGCAGTACTTC. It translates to CAIDKGPDHEQYF.

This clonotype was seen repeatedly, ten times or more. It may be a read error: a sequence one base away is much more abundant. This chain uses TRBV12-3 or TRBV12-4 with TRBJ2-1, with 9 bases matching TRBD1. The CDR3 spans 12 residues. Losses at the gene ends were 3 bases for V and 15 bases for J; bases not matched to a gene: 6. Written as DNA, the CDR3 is TGTGCCAGCAGTTTCACACAGGGGGCGTTGTTCTTC. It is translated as CASSFTQGALFF.

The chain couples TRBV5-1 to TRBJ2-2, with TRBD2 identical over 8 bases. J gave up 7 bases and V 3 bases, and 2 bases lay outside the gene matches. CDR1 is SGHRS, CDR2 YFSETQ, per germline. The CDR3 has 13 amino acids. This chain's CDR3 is CASSYGTSGELFF. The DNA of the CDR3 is TGCGCCAGCAGCTACGGGACTAGCGGGGAGCTGTTTTTT.

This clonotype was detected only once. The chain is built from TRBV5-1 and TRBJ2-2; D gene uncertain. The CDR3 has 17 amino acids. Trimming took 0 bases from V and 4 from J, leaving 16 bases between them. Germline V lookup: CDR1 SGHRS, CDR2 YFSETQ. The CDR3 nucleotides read TGCGCCAGCAGCTTGGGGACCGCTAGAGGCCGCACCGGGGAGCTGTTTTTT. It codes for CASSLGTARGRTGELFF.

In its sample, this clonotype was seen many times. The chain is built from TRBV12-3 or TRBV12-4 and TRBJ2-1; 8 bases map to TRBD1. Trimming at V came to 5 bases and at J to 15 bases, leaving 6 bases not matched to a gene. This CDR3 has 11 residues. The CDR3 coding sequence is TGTGCCAGCAGTGCCAGGGGGCCTAGGTTCTTC. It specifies CASSARGPRFF.

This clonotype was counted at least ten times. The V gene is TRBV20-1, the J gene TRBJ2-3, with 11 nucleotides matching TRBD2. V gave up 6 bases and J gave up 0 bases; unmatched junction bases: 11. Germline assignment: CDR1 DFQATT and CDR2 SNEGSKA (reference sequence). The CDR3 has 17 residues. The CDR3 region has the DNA TGCAGTGCCATCCTTAGCGGGAGGGTCCAGAGCACAGATACGCAGTATTTT. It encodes CSAILSGRVQSTDTQYF.

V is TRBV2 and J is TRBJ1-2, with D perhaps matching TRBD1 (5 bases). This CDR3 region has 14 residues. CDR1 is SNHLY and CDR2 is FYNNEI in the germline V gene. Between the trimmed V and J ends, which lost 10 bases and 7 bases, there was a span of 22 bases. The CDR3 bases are TGTGCCAAAAAGGGGAGGCCGTCTCCCAGTGGCTACACCTTC. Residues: CAKKGRPSPSGYTF.

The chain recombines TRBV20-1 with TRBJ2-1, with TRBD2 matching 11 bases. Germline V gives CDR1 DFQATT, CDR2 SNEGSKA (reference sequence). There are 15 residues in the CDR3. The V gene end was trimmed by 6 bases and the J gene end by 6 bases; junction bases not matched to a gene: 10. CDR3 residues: CSASPTSGKSNEQFF. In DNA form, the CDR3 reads TGCAGTGCCTCCCCGACTAGCGGGAAATCCAATGAGCAGTTCTTC.